Following are 23 T cell receptor beta chains from one sample sequenced in a study of T-cell memory formation after mild COVID-19. TCRdb re-analysed the 5' RACE reads in MiXCR, keeping a single row per CDR3 protein. The sample holds hundreds of thousands of distinct CDR3 sequences, roughly 24% seen once. Sequencing used PBMCs or a T cell subset sorted from them (not recorded which). All receptors come from an adult woman who had mild COVID-19 (a few samples of this study predate the infection). Cell type and time point are not known.

This chain links TRBV29-1 with TRBJ1-1; a weak D match, TRBD1 (6 bases). The CDR3 runs to 15 residues. Germline V gives CDR1 SQVTM, CDR2 ANQGSEA. The V end was cut by 6 bases, the J end by 1 base, with 18 bases between. CDR3 bases: TGCAGCGTGAGACGAGAGGGGGATACGAACACTGAAGCTTTCTTT. It codes for CSVRREGDTNTEAFF.

The rearrangement joins TRBV20-1 to TRBJ2-3; 9 bases are a match to TRBD2. The ends lost 3 bases at V and 3 bases at J; junction bases unmatched: 7. The CDR3 loop spans 15 amino acids. The germline gives CDR1 DFQATT, CDR2 SNEGSKA (reference sequence). CDR3 DNA sequence: TGCAGTGCTAGCGGGGCGGGGGGGTATACAGATACGCAGTATTTT. This translates into CSASGAGGYTDTQYF.

V is TRBV6-1 and J is TRBJ1-5; maybe TRBD1 (6 bases). The CDR3 loop spans 15 amino acids. From germline, CDR1 is MNHNS and CDR2 SASEGT. Trimming took off 4 bases at V and 1 base at J, with 11 bases between the two ends. In nucleotides, the CDR3 is TGTGCCAGCAGTGGGATGACAGGAAGCAATCAGCCCCAGCATTTT. It specifies CASSGMTGSNQPQHF.

This clonotype has at least ten counts. The rearrangement joins TRBV19 to TRBJ2-1; 8 bases fit TRBD2. Germline V gives CDR1 LNHDA, CDR2 SQIVND (reference sequence). This CDR3 contains 14 residues. V was pared by 10 bases and J by 3 bases, with 8 bases of the junction left unmatched. The CDR3 sequence: CATSPGGDYNEQFF. The CDR3 DNA reads TGTGCCACCTCCCCGGGGGGGGACTACAATGAGCAGTTCTTC.

This clonotype has only a few counts. This rearrangement joins TRBV15 to TRBJ1-2; 8 nucleotides line up with TRBD1. V was pared by 3 bases and J by 4 bases, with 13 bases of the junction left unmatched. This CDR3 has 17 residues. CDR1 is LNHNV and CDR2 is YYDKDF in the germline V gene (reference sequence). CDR3: CATSSERDRFLPYGYTF. The CDR3 DNA sequence: TGTGCCACCAGCAGCGAGCGGGACAGGTTCCTTCCCTATGGCTACACCTTC.

There are a few counts of this clonotype. The rearrangement links TRBV29-1 to TRBJ2-2; TRBD1 matches 10 bases. The V gene end was trimmed by 6 bases and the J gene end by 7 bases; junction bases not matched to a gene: 8. The CDR3 sequence is 14 residues long. Germline values: CDR1 SQVTM, CDR2 ANQGSEA. DNA of the CDR3: TGCAGCGTAGGGAGACAGGGGGCGATCGGGGAGCTGTTTTTT. Translation gives CSVGRQGAIGELFF.

This sequence joins TRBV5-6 and TRBJ2-1; D ambiguous. CDR1 and CDR2 (germline): SGHDT, YYEEEE. With 2 bases removed from V and 5 bases from J, the gap between germline ends came to 8 bases. The CDR3 totals 13 residues. The CDR3 region is CASSFSRDNEQFF. For the CDR3, the DNA is TGTGCCAGCAGCTTCTCCAGAGACAATGAGCAGTTCTTC.

This clonotype was observed a single time. The V and J genes are TRBV9 and TRBJ2-1, with D possibly TRBD2 on 5 matching bases. V was pared by 0 bases and J by 3 bases, with 13 bases between. Germline V gives CDR1 SGDLS, CDR2 YYNGEE. The CDR3 runs 16 residues. The chain's CDR3 is CASSVAVGANYNEQFF. CDR3 bases: TGTGCCAGCAGCGTAGCGGTGGGAGCGAACTACAATGAGCAGTTCTTC.

J is TRBJ2-1 and V is TRBV7-3; 11 bases align to TRBD2. Germline trimming cut 6 bases from V and 5 bases from J; bases unmatched to any gene: 6. The CDR3 is made up of 15 amino acids. Germline-derived CDR1 and CDR2 are SGHTA and FQGTGA. This CDR3 reads CASSHSGRADNEQFF. The CDR3 bases are TGTGCCAGCAGTCATAGCGGGAGGGCCGACAATGAGCAGTTCTTC.

This clonotype was counted only a few times. This chain connects TRBV12-3 or TRBV12-4 to TRBJ2-7; D ambiguous. The CDR3 totals 14 residues. Trimming removed 2 bases at V and 2 bases at J, with 10 bases between. Here the CDR3 reads CASSLRDGTYEQYF. In DNA form, the CDR3 reads TGTGCCAGCAGTTTACGAGACGGCACCTACGAGCAGTACTTC.

This clonotype came up a few times. The genes are TRBV7-9 and TRBJ2-1; 8 bases align to TRBD1. CDR1 SEHNR and CDR2 FQNEAQ come from the germline V gene (reference sequence). Trimming cost V 0 bases and J 8 bases; bases outside gene matches: 12. This CDR3 has 17 residues. The CDR3 reads CASSLASIRGLSHEQFF. In nucleotides, the CDR3 is TGTGCCAGCAGCTTAGCAAGTATCAGGGGGCTAAGCCATGAGCAGTTCTTC.

This clonotype turned up a few times. The J gene is TRBJ1-1, the V gene TRBV20-1, with D possibly matching TRBD1 (6 bases). The V end lost 5 bases, the J end lost 8 bases, and 21 bases lay between the germline ends. CDR3 length: 14 amino acids. The V gene's germline CDR1 is DFQATT and CDR2 SNEGSKA (reference sequence). The CDR3 protein is CSAGETRRGSEAFF. The CDR3 DNA sequence: TGCAGTGCTGGGGAGACAAGGAGGGGGTCAGAAGCTTTCTTT.

This chain uses TRBV20-1 with TRBJ2-7; 7 bases fit TRBD2. V lost 4 bases, J lost 5 bases, and 2 bases stayed unmatched. This CDR3 comprises 11 residues. Germline CDR1 is DFQATT and CDR2 is SNEGSKA (reference sequence). CDR3 in DNA: TGCAGTGCTAAAACTAGCGACGAGCAGTACTTC. This gives the protein CSAKTSDEQYF.

This clonotype was observed a handful of times. This chain uses TRBV9 with TRBJ2-5; 10 bases are a match to TRBD2. Per germline, CDR1 SGDLS and CDR2 YYNGEE. J was trimmed by 5 bases and V by 0 bases; bases with no gene match: 1. The CDR3 runs to 14 residues. CDR3 protein: CASSVDSGGETQYF. The CDR3 nucleotides read TGTGCCAGCAGCGTAGATAGCGGGGGGGAGACCCAGTACTTC.

This clonotype was seen more than once but under ten times. This chain joins TRBV20-1 and TRBJ1-1, with D unresolved. Germline-derived CDR1 and CDR2 are DFQATT and SNEGSKA (reference sequence). V gave up 6 bases and J gave up 2 bases, with 10 bases separating them. The CDR3 extends over 12 amino acids. In nucleotides, the CDR3 is TGCAGTGCAAAAAGGGTTAACACTGAAGCTTTCTTT. Amino acids: CSAKRVNTEAFF.

This clonotype showed up just a few times. This chain uses TRBV7-2 with TRBJ1-2, with unresolved D. The ends were cut back, 5 bases at V and 2 bases at J, with 12 bases in the middle. This CDR3 spans 14 amino acids. Per the germline V gene, CDR1 is SGHTA and CDR2 is FQGNSA. The CDR3 loop reads CASSPRSVNYGYTF. CDR3 DNA: TGTGCCAGCAGCCCCCGTTCAGTAAACTATGGCTACACCTTC.

This chain uses TRBV2 with TRBJ2-7, with a tentative D call TRBD1 (5 bases). Germline V lookup: CDR1 SNHLY, CDR2 FYNNEI. Trimming cost V 4 bases and J 7 bases, with 8 bases left between them. The CDR3 has 11 residues. DNA for the CDR3: TGTGCCAGCAGTGGCAGGACAGAGCAGTACTTC. Translating it yields CASSGRTEQYF.

Only a few counts were recorded for this clonotype. This chain uses TRBV29-1 with TRBJ2-3, with TRBD1 matching over 12 bases. This CDR3 is 14 amino acids long. Per the germline V gene, CDR1 is SQVTM and CDR2 is ANQGSEA. The CDR3 loop reads CALRDRGQQDTQYF. The CDR3 DNA sequence: TGCGCCCTCCGGGACAGGGGGCAGCAGGATACGCAGTATTTT.

The chain employs TRBV5-1 and TRBJ2-5; D not resolved. The V end lost 4 bases, the J end lost 1 base, and 8 bases lay between the germline ends. CDR3 size: 13 residues. From germline, CDR1 is SGHRS and CDR2 YFSETQ. The CDR3 sequence: CASSRSGQETQYF. The CDR3 bases are TGCGCCAGCAGCAGATCAGGCCAAGAGACCCAGTACTTC.

The chain carries TRBV2 and TRBJ2-1; 7 bases are a match to TRBD1. The CDR3 extends over 15 amino acids. The V segment lost 7 bases and the J segment 3 bases; nucleotides outside the gene matches: 9. Germline V gene data show CDR1 as SNHLY and CDR2 as FYNNEI. In DNA, the CDR3 is TGTGCCAGCAAGGGGGACAGATCATACTACAATGAGCAGTTCTTC. Protein product: CASKGDRSYYNEQFF.

This clonotype has only a few counts. V is TRBV7-9 and J is TRBJ2-4, with D tentatively TRBD2 (5 bases). Germline V gene lookup returns CDR1 SEHNR and CDR2 FQNEAQ (reference sequence). The CDR3 is 17 amino acids. V gave up 5 bases and J gave up 0 bases, with 17 bases separating them. The CDR3 spells CASSRVGIWLAKNIQYF. DNA of the CDR3: TGTGCCAGCAGCCGAGTCGGGATTTGGCTAGCCAAAAACATTCAGTACTTC.

This clonotype was seen more than once but under ten times. V is TRBV5-1 and J is TRBJ1-3; D might be TRBD1 (5 bases). Trimming left V 1 base short and J 8 bases short, with 13 bases between. The CDR3 length is 14 residues. Germline V gene sequence: CDR1 SGHRS, CDR2 YFSETQ. The DNA for the CDR3 is TGCGCCAGCAGCTTGAGAGGGGCCGAGGACACCATATATTTT. It is translated as CASSLRGAEDTIYF.

The chain employs TRBV5-4 and TRBJ2-5; D remains ambiguous. Germline CDR1 is SGHNT and CDR2 is YYREEE (reference sequence). Deletions cut 4 bases from V and 2 bases from J, with 9 bases between. This CDR3 spans 13 amino acids. CDR3 loop: CASSGRSQETQYF. The DNA of the CDR3 is TGTGCCAGCAGCGGACGGTCGCAAGAGACCCAGTACTTC.